The source of this T cell receptor beta chain is a study of blood T cells in healthy people across ages (dated by TCRdb to the mid-2010s). With respect to the entire study: In model experiments, template switching captured roughly one uniquely barcoded TCR beta cDNA molecule for every two T cells. To track age-related changes in TCR beta repertoire diversity, the study relied on deep sequencing normalized with unique cDNA molecular identifiers. Four age groups were formed from the donors: young (average roughly 16 years), middle-aged (just under 40), aged (approximately 60) and long-lived (less than 85). To avoid experimental bias, donors of different ages were spread randomly across the sequencing lanes. Two additional independent replicas of 1 million unique cDNA reads from the same blood draw were analyzed for two donors (one aged 18 to 30 and one aged 80 or older). General findings and caveats noted by the study authors: The CMV infection status of donors was not known, potentially confounding age-related changes in expanded clonotypes. Estimates of total diversity based on one million sequenced T cells were considered lower bounds and underestimates. A strong correlation was found between observed TCR beta diversity and the percentage of naive T cells measured by flow cytometry. As age increased, observed TCR beta diversity per million T cells dropped in a roughly linear way, and a significant reduction was already evident by age about 40. Compared with the aged group, the long-lived group had more naive CD4+ T cells, fewer expanded clones and increased TCR diversity, suggesting age selection. Since profiling was done on bulk unsorted PBMCs, naive and antigen-experienced compartments could not be conclusively compared.

Note on this clonotype: The clone's antigen remains unknown. Nothing much larger sits one base from this clone, and base qualities are not available.

Systemically healthy Caucasian individuals from Russia, approximately 39 in total and aged roughly 6 to 95 years, were included as donors. Each donor gave 8 to 10 milliliters of peripheral blood, collected into EDTA-treated Vacutainer tubes. Ficoll-Paque density-gradient centrifugation was used to isolate PBMCs, with at least 6.5 million per sample. Total RNA, at least 6 micrograms per sample, was extracted from PBMCs with Trizol reagent. For every donor, an aliquot of PBMCs went through flow cytometry to measure the percentages of naive CD45RAhigh/CD27high T cells. The library was prepared using 5' RACE. The instrument given in TCRdb is Illumina HiSeq 2500. A second roughly 7 to 12 cycle PCR used a sample-barcoded 5' primer and a J-beta primer mix. A unique molecular identifier was introduced onto each TCR beta cDNA molecule by a template-switch 5' adaptor carrying 12 random nucleotides. At least 2.5 million CDR3-containing paired-end reads were obtained from each sample. First-strand cDNA was synthesized from all RNA with the Mint cDNA synthesis kit, primed by a TRBC-specific oligonucleotide. All cDNA was treated with uracil-DNA glycosylase and then went through a first 18-cycle PCR with the universal primers M1SS and BC2_uni_R. The paper's processing steps were these. Normalization of each sample was performed by random selection of 1 million high-quality reads, each carrying a distinct molecular identifier. Reads with shared molecular identifiers were discarded instead of being binned into consensus sequences. MiTCR, with a Q25 quality threshold and the strictest error-elimination algorithm, was used for CDR3 identification, clonotype clustering and error correction. A nonparametric unseen species model with Euler transformation was used to estimate a lower bound on total TCR beta diversity. TCRdb trimmed public reads at Q25 via fastp, called clones via MiXCR and kept in-frame beta chains. Under each unique CDR3 protein, matching rows form one entry showing the most common genes and DNA. The V and J calls were determined by TCRdb, not by the authors. This sample has about 1.6 million distinct CDR3 sequences in its table, and about 31% of those were observed once. Around 11% of the sample belongs to the ten largest clones.

The CDR3 sequence holds 16 residues, the cysteine and phenylalanine included. Only CDR3 DNA remains: 48 bases, in frame from the first base. The germline V and J ends show losses of 4 bases and 4 bases respectively, and no gene match explains 6 bases of the junction. From a lookup of the germline V gene, CDR1 and CDR2 are SGHRS and YFSETQ. Sample: blood. The sequence was obtained from a woman aged 25-40 years in good health. The sequence links TRBV5-1 to TRBJ2-3; TRBD2 aligns with 13 central bases. The DNA reads TGCGCCAGCAGCGGTACTAGCGGGGGGGCCGCAGATACGCAGTATTTT. Its amino acids are CASSGTSGGAADTQYF.